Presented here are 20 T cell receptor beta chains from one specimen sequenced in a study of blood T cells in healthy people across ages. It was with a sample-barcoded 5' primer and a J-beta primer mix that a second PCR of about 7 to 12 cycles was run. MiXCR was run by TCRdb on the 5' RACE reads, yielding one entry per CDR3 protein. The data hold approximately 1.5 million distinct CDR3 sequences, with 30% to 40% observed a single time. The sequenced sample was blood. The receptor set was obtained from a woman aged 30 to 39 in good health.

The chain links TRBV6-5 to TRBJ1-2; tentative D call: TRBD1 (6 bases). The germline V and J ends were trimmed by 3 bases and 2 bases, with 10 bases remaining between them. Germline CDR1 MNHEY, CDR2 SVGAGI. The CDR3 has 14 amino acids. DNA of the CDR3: TGTGCCAGCAGTTATGCGGGGGCAAACTATGGCTACACCTTC. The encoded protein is CASSYAGANYGYTF.

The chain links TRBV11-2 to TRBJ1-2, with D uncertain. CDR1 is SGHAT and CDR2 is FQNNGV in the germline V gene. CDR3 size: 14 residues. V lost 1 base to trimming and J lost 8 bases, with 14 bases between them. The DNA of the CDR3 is TGTGCCAGCAGCTTAGTAGGGAGGGCAAAGGGCTACACCTTC. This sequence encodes CASSLVGRAKGYTF.

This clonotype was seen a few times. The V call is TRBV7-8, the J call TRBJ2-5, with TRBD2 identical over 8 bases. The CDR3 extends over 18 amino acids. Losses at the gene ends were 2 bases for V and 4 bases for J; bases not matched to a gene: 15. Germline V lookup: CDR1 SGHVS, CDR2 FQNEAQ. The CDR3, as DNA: TGTGCCAGCAGCTTATTTCTTAAAGCGGGAGTTCTGTCAGAGACCCAGTACTTC. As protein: CASSLFLKAGVLSETQYF.

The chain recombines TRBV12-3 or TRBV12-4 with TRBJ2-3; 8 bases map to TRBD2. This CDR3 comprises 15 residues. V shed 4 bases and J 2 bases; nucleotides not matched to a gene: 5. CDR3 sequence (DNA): TGTGCCAGCAGTTCCGCTAGCGGGCACACAGATACGCAGTATTTT. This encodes CASSSASGHTDTQYF.

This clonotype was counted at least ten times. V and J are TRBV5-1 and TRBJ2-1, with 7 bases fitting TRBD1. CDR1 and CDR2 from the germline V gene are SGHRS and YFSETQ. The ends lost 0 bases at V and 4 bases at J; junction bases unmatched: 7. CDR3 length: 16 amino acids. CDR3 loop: CASSLDAGTAYNEQFF. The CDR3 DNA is TGCGCCAGCAGCTTGGATGCCGGGACAGCATACAATGAGCAGTTCTTC.

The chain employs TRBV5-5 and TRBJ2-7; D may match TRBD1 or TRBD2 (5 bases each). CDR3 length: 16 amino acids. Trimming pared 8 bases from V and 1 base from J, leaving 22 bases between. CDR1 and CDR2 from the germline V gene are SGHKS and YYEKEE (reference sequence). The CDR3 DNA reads TGTGCCAGTTCTCTGGGTACAGGACTCCTGTCCTACGAGCAGTACTTC. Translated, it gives CASSLGTGLLSYEQYF.

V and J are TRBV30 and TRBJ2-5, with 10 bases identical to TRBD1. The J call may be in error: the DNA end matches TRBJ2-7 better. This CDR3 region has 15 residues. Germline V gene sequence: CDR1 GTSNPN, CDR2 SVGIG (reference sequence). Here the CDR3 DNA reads TGTGCCTGGAGCCTACCGGGACAGGGGATCTACGAGCAGTACTTC. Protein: CAWSLPGQGIYEQYF.

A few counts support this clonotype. CDR3 sequence: CASSPDPTVLNTEAFF. The CDR3 DNA reads as TGCGCCAGCAGCCCCGACCCGACGGTATTGAACACTGAAGCTTTCTTT. The chain couples TRBV5-1 to TRBJ1-1; D is uncertain. Germline V gene lookup returns CDR1 SGHRS and CDR2 YFSETQ. Trimming removed 4 bases from V and 0 bases from J, with 16 bases in between. This CDR3 is 16 amino acids long. Using reference TRBV5-1 and TRBJ1-1 for the parts outside the CDR3, the full variable domain is KAGVTQTPRYLIKTRGQQVTLSCSPISGHRSVSWYQQTPGQGLQFLFEYFSETQRNKGNFPGRFSGRQFSNSRSEMNVSTLELGDSALYLCASSPDPTVLNTEAFFGQGTRLTVV.

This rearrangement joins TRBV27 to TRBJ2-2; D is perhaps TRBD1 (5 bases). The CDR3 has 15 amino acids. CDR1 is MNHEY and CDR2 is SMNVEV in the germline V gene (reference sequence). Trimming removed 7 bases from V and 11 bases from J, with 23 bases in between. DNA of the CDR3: TGTGCCAGCACCCGCGGCGATTTGGGGCAGGGCGAGCTGTTTTTT. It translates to CASTRGDLGQGELFF.

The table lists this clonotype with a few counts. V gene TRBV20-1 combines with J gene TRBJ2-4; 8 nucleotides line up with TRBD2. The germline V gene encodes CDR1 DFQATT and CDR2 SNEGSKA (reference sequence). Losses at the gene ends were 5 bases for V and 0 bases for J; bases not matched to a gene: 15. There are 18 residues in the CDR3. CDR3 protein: CSAGRLALIGLAKNIQYF. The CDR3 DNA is TGCAGTGCTGGTAGACTAGCGCTAATTGGCCTAGCCAAAAACATTCAGTACTTC.

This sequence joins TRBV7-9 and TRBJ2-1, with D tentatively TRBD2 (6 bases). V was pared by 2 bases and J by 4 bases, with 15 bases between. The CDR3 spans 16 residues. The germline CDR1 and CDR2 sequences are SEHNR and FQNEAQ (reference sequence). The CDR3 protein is CASSLWRDFGYNEQFF. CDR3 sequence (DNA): TGTGCCAGCAGCTTATGGAGGGACTTCGGTTACAATGAGCAGTTCTTC.

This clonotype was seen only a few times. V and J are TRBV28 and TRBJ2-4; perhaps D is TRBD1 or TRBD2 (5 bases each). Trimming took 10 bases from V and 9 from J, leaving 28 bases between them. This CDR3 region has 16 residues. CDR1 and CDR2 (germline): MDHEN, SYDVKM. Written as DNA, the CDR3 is TGTGCCACCATACCTGGGGACGGATACCAACGGGGCATTCAGTACTTC. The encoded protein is CATIPGDGYQRGIQYF. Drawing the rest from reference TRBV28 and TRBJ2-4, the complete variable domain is DVKVTQSSRYLVKRTGEKVFLECVQDMDHENMFWYRQDPGLGLRLIYFSYDVKMKEKGDIPEGYSVSREKKERFSLILESASTNQTSMYLCATIPGDGYQRGIQYFGAGTRLSVL.

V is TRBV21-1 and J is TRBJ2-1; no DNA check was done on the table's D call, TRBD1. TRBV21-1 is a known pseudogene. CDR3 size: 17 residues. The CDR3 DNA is TGTGCCAGCAGCAAAAAATGGGGCCAGGGGGGAAGCGATGAGCAGTTCTTC. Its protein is CASSKKWGQGGSDEQFF.

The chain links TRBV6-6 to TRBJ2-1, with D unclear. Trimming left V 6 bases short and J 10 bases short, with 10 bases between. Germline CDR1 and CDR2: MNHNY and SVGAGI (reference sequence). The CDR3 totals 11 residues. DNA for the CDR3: TGTGCCAGCAGGTACGCAGCGGAGCAGTTCTTC. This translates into CASRYAAEQFF.

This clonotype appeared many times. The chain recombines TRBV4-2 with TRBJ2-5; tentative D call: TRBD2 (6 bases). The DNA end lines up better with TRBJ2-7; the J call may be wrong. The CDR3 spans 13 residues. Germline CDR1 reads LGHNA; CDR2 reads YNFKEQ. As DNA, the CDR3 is TGTGCCAGCAGCCCGGGGGACCTTCTCGAGCAGTACTTC. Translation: CASSPGDLLEQYF.

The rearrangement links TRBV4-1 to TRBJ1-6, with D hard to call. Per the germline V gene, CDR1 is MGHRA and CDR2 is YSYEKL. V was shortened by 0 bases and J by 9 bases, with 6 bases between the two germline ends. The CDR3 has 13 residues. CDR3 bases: TGCGCCAGCAGCCAAGAGGAGAGTTCACCCCTCCACTTT. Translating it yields CASSQEESSPLHF.

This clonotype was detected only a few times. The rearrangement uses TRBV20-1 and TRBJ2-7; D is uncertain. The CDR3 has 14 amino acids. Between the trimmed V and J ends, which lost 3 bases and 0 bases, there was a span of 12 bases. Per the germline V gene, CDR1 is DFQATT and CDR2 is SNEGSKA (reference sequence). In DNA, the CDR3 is TGCAGTGCTAGTTACAGCCATACCTCCTACGAGCAGTACTTC. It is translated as CSASYSHTSYEQYF.

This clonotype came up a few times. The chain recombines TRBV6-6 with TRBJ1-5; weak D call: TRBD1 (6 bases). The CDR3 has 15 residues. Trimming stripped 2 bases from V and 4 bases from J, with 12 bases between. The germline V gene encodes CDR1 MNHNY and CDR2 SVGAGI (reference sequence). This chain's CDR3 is CASSYTDSSNQPQHF. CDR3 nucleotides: TGTGCCAGCAGTTACACGGACAGCTCTAATCAGCCCCAGCATTTT.

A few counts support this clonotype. CDR3 DNA: TGCAGTGCTAGAGATGAGCCGGGGGCCCCCCAAGAGACCCAGTACTTC. It encodes CSARDEPGAPQETQYF. The V gene is TRBV20-1, the J gene TRBJ2-5; either TRBD1 or TRBD2 may fit D (6 bases each). From germline, CDR1 is DFQATT and CDR2 SNEGSKA (reference sequence). V was trimmed by 0 bases and J by 1 base, leaving 15 bases between them. The CDR3 length is 16 residues.

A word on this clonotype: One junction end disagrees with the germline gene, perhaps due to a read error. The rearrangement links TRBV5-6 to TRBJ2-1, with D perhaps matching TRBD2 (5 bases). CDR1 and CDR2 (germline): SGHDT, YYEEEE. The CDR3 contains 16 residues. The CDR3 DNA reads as TGTGCCGGCAGCTTGTTTAGGACTGAGACCTCCAATGAGCAGTTCTTC. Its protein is CAGSLFRTETSNEQFF.